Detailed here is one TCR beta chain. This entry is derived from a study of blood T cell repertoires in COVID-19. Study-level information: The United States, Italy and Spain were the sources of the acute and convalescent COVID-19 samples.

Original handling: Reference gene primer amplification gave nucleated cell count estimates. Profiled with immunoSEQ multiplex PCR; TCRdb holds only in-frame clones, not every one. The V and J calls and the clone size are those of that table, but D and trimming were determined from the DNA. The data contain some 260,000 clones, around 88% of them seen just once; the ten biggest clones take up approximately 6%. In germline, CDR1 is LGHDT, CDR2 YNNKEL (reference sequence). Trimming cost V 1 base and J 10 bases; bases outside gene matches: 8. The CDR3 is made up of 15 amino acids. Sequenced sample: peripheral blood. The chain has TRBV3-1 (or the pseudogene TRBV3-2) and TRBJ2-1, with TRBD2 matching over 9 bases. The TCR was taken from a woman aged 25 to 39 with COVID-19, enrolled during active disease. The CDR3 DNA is TGTGCCAGCAGCCAAGGGCTAGCGGGGACCCAGGAGCAGTTCTTC. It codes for CASSQGLAGTQEQFF.